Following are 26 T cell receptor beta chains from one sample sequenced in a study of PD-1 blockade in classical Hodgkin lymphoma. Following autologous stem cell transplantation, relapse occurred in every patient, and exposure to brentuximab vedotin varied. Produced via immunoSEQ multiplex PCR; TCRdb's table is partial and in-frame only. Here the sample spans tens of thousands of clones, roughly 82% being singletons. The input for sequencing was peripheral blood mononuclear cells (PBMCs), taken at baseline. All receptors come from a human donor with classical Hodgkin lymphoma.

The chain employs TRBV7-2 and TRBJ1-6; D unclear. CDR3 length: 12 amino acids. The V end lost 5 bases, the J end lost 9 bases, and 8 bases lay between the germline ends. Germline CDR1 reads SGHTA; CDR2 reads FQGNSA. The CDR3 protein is CASSPFGSPLHF. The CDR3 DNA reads TGTGCCAGCAGCCCTTTTGGTTCACCCCTCCACTTT.

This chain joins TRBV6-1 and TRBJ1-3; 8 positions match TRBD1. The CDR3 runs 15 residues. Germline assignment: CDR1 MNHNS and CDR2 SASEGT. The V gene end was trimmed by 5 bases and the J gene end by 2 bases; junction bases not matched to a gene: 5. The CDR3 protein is CASSSWTGPGNTIYF. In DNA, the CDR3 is TGTGCCAGCAGTTCCTGGACAGGGCCTGGAAACACCATATATTTT.

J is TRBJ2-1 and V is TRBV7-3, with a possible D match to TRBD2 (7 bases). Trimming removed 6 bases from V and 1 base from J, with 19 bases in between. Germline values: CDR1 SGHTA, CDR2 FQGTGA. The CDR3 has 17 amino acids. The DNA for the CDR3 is TGTGCCAGCAGTCAGGCCGGGGGGCCTGGGTCCTACAATGAGCAGTTCTTC. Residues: CASSQAGGPGSYNEQFF.

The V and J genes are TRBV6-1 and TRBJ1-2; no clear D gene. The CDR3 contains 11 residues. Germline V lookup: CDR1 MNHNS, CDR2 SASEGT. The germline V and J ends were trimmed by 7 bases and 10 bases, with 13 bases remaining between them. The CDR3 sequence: CASTEGEYYTF. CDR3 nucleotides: TGTGCCAGCACAGAAGGCGAGTACTACACCTTC.

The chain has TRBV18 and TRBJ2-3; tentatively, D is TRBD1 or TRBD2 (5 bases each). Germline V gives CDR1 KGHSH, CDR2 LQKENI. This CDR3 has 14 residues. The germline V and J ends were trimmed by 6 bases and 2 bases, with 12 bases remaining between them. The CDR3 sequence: CASSPGPDTDTQYF. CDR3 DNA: TGTGCCAGCTCGCCGGGACCCGACACAGATACGCAGTATTTT.

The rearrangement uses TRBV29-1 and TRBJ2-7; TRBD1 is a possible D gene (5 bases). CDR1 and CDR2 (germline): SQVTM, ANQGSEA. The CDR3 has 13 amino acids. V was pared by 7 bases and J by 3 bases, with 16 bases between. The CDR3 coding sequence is TGCAGCGCCAGTAGGGGTGGGGTCTACGAGCAGTACTTC. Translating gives CSASRGGVYEQYF.

CDR3 bases: TGTGCCAGCCTACAGGAGGCAACTGAAGCTTTCTTT. Encoded protein: CASLQEATEAFF. The V and J genes are TRBV19 and TRBJ1-1; maybe TRBD1 (5 bases). Between the trimmed V and J ends, which lost 9 bases and 5 bases, there was a span of 13 bases. CDR3 length equals 12 residues. Germline V gene lookup returns CDR1 LNHDA and CDR2 SQIVND (reference sequence).

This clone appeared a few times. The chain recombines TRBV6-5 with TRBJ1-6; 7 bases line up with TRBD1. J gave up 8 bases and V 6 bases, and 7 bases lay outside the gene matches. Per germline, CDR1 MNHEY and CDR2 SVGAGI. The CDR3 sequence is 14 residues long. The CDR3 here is CASSRNQGDSPLHF. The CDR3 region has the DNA TGTGCCAGCAGCCGGAACCAGGGGGATTCACCCCTCCACTTT.

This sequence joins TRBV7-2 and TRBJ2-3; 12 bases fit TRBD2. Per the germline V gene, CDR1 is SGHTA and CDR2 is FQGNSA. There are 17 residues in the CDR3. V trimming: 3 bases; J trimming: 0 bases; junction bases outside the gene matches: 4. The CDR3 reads CASSFSSGGESTDTQYF. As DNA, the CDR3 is TGTGCCAGCAGCTTTTCTAGCGGGGGGGAAAGCACAGATACGCAGTATTTT.

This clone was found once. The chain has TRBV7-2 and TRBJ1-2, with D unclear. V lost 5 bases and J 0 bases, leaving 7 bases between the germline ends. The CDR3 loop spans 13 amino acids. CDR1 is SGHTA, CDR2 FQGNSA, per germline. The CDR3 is CASSLSSNYGYTF. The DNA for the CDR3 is TGTGCCAGCAGCCTTAGCTCTAACTATGGCTACACCTTC. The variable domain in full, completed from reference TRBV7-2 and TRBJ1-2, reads GAGVSQSPSNKVTEKGKDVELRCDPISGHTALYWYRQSLGQGLEFLIYFQGNSAPDKSGLPSDRFSAERTGGSVSTLTIQRTQQEDSAVYLCASSLSSNYGYTFGSGTRLTVV.

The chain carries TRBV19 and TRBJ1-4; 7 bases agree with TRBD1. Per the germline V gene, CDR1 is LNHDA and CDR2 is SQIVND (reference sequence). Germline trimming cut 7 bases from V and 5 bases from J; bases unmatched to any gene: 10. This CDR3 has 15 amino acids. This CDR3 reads CASTARQGPNEKLFF. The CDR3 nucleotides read TGTGCCAGTACCGCCCGACAGGGACCCAATGAAAAACTGTTTTTT.

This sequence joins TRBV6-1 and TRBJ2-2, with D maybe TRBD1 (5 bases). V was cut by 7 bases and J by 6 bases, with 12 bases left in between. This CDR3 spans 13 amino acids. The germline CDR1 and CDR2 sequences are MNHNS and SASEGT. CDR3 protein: CASNPKGAGELFF. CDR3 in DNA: TGTGCCAGCAACCCGAAAGGGGCCGGGGAGCTGTTTTTT.

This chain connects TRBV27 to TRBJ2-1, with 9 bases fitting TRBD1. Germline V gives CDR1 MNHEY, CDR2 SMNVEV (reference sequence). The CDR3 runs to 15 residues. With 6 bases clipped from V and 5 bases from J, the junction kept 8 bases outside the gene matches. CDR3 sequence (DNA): TGTGCCAGCAGAGCGGCGGGACAGGGACACAATGAGCAGTTCTTC. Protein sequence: CASRAAGQGHNEQFF.

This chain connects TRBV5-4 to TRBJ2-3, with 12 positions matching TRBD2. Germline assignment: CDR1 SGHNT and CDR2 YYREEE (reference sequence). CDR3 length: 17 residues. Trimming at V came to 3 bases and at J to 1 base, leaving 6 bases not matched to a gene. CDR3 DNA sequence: TGTGCCAGCAGCTCTAGGACTAGCGGGGTAGGCACAGATACGCAGTATTTT. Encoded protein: CASSSRTSGVGTDTQYF.

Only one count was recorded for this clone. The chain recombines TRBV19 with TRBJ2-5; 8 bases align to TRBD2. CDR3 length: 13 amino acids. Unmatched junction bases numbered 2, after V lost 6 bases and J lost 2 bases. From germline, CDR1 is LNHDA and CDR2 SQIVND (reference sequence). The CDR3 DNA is TGTGCCAGTAGGCCGGGGGGGCAAGAGACCCAGTACTTC. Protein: CASRPGGQETQYF. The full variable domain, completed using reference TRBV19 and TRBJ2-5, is DGGITQSPKYLFRKEGQNVTLSCEQNLNHDAMYWYRQDPGQGLRLIYYSQIVNDFQKGDIAEGYSVSREKKESFPLTVTSAQKNPTAFYLCASRPGGQETQYFGPGTRLLVL.

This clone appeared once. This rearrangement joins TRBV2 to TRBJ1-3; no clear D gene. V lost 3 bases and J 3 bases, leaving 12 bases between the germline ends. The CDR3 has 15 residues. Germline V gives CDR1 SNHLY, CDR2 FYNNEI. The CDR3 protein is CASSDAENGGNTIYF. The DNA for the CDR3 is TGTGCCAGCAGTGATGCGGAGAACGGTGGAAACACCATATATTTT. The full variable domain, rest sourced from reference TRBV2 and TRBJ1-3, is EPEVTQTPSHQVTQMGQEVILRCVPISNHLYFYWYRQILGQKVEFLVSFYNNEISEKSEIFDDQFSVERPDGSNFTLKIRSTKLEDSAMYFCASSDAENGGNTIYFGEGSWLTVV.

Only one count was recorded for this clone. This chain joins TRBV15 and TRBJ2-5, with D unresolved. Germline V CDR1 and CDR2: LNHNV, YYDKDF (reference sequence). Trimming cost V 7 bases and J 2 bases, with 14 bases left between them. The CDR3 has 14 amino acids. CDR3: CATKQNNFQETQYF. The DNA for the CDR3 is TGTGCCACCAAGCAAAATAACTTTCAAGAGACCCAGTACTTC.

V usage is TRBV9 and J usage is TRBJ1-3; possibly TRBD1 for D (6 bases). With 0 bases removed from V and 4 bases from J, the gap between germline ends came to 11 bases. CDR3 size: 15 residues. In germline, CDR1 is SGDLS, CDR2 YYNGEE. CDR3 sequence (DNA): TGTGCCAGCAGCGTAGGGGGGCTTACAGGAAACACCATATATTTT. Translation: CASSVGGLTGNTIYF.

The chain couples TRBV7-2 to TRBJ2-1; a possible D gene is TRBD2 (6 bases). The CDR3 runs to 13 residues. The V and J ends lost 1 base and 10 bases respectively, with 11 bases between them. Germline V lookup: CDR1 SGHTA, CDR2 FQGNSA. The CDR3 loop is CASSLGGGTEQFF. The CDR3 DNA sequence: TGTGCCAGCAGCTTAGGAGGAGGGACGGAGCAGTTCTTC.

CDR3 sequence reads: CASTRTGGYGYTF. DNA for the CDR3: TGTGCCAGCACTCGGACAGGAGGGTATGGCTACACCTTC. This chain links TRBV6-1 with TRBJ1-2, with 7 bases identical to TRBD1. Per germline, CDR1 MNHNS and CDR2 SASEGT. The CDR3 sequence is 13 residues long. V dropped 7 bases and J dropped 5; count of bases not matched to a gene: 7.

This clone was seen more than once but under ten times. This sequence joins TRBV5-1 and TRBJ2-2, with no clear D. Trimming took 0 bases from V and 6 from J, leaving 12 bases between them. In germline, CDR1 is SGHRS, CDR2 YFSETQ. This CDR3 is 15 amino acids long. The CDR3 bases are TGCGCCAGCAGCTTGGTTCGGACGCAAGCCGGGGAGCTGTTTTTT. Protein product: CASSLVRTQAGELFF.

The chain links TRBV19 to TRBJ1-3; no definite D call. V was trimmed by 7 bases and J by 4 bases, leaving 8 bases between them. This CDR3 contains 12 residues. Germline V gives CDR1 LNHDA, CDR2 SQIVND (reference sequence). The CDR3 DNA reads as TGTGCCAGTACCCCCGGGGGAAACACCATATATTTT. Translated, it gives CASTPGGNTIYF.

The chain's CDR3 is CASSLTSGGSSYEQYF. CDR3 coding DNA: TGTGCCAGCAGCCTGACTAGCGGGGGGTCCTCCTACGAGCAGTACTTC. V usage is TRBV7-2 and J usage is TRBJ2-7, with 13 positions matching TRBD2. Germline trimming cut 5 bases from V and 0 bases from J; bases unmatched to any gene: 4. Looked up from germline, CDR1 is SGHTA and CDR2 is FQGNSA. This CDR3 has 16 residues.

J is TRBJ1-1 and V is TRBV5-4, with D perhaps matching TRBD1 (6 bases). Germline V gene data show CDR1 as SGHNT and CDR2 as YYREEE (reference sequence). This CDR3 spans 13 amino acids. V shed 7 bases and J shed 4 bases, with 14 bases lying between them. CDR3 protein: CASFQDRSTEAFF. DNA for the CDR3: TGTGCCAGCTTTCAGGACAGATCCACTGAAGCTTTCTTT.

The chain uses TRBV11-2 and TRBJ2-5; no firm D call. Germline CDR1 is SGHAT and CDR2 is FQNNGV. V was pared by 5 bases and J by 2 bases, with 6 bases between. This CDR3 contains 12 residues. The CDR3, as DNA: TGTGCCAGCAGCCCTGTTCAAGAGACCCAGTACTTC. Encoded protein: CASSPVQETQYF.

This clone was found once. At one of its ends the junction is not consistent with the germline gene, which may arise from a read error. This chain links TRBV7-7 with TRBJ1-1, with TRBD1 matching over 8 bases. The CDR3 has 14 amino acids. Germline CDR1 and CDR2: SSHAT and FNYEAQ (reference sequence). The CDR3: CASSLDDRGTEAFF. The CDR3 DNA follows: TGTGCTAGCAGCTTGGACGACAGGGGCACTGAAGCTTTCTTT.